The 28 T cell receptor beta chains below come from one sample, sequenced in a study of T cells after posttransplantation cyclophosphamide. Data came from immunoSEQ multiplex PCR; TCRdb stores just in-frame clones and leaves some out. The sample yields more than 3,000 clones, about three fifths seen once. Sequencing was done on a sample of memory CD8+ T cells sorted from blood. The receptors derive from a woman aged 25 to 39 in good health and a related stem cell transplant donor.

J is TRBJ1-2 and V is TRBV4-3; D might be TRBD1 (5 bases). The V gene lost 0 bases and the J gene lost 2 bases, with 19 bases spanning the gap. CDR1 is LGHNA, CDR2 YSLEER, per germline. The CDR3 extends over 18 amino acids. CDR3: CASSQDWIPGYMNYGYTF. The CDR3 region has the DNA TGCGCCAGCAGCCAAGATTGGATCCCAGGGTACATGAACTATGGCTACACCTTC.

This chain links TRBV15 with TRBJ2-3, with D possibly being TRBD1 (5 bases). The CDR3 is made up of 15 amino acids. Germline V CDR1 and CDR2: LNHNV, YYDKDF (reference sequence). V lost 1 base and J lost 4, with 12 bases in between. The CDR3 DNA is TGTGCCACCAGCAGAGGGCAGGGCTCGGCAGATACGCAGTATTTT. Residues: CATSRGQGSADTQYF.

The chain carries TRBV12-2 and TRBJ1-2; the tabulated D call, TRBD1, remains unverified against the DNA. TRBV12-2 is a recognized pseudogene. The CDR3 totals 17 residues. In DNA form, the CDR3 reads TGTGCAAGTCGCTTGGACAGCTCGATAACATATAACTATGGCTACACCTTC. It codes for CASRLDSSITYNYGYTF.

This chain uses TRBV15 with TRBJ2-3, with TRBD1 matching 7 bases. V was clipped by 5 bases and J by 1 base; unmatched bases: 3. The germline V gene encodes CDR1 LNHNV and CDR2 YYDKDF (reference sequence). This CDR3 is built from 14 residues. The DNA of the CDR3 is TGTGCCACCAGCGGCGGACAGGGCACAGATACGCAGTATTTT. It specifies CATSGGQGTDTQYF.

The rearrangement links TRBV7-9 to TRBJ2-3; the match to TRBD1 covers 8 bases. The CDR3 is 16 amino acids. Per the germline V gene, CDR1 is SEHNR and CDR2 is FQNEAQ (reference sequence). J was trimmed by 7 bases and V by 7 bases; bases with no gene match: 16. The CDR3 DNA sequence: TGTGCCAGCAAACACGTCCAGGGGACAGGAGCCCATACGCAGTATTTT. Translating gives CASKHVQGTGAHTQYF. Using reference TRBV7-9 and TRBJ2-3 for the parts outside the CDR3, the full variable domain is DTGVSQNPRHKITKRGQNVTFRCDPISEHNRLYWYRQTLGQGPEFLTYFQNEAQLEKSRLLSDRFSAERPKGSFSTLEIQRTEQGDSAMYLCASKHVQGTGAHTQYFGPGTRLTVL.

This chain connects TRBV6-5 to TRBJ2-1; TRBD1 matches at 7 bases. CDR1 MNHEY and CDR2 SVGAGI come from the germline V gene. The CDR3 sequence is 13 residues long. Germline trimming cut 8 bases from V and 4 bases from J; bases unmatched to any gene: 5. The DNA for the CDR3 is TGTGCCAGCCGGACAGGCGAATACAATGAGCAGTTCTTC. Translated, it gives CASRTGEYNEQFF.

The chain links TRBV19 to TRBJ1-5; D uncertain. This CDR3 is built from 15 residues. Germline V gives CDR1 LNHDA, CDR2 SQIVND (reference sequence). Trimming shortened V by 4 bases and J by 0 bases, and 10 bases separated the two germline ends. CDR3 protein: CASSTRAGSNQPQHF. As DNA, the CDR3 is TGTGCCAGTAGTACGCGGGCGGGTAGCAATCAGCCCCAGCATTTT.

This clone was counted between two and nine times. The J gene is TRBJ2-7, the V gene TRBV7-9, with D possibly matching TRBD1 (6 bases). This CDR3 has 15 residues. Trimming took 0 bases from V and 2 from J, leaving 11 bases between them. CDR1 is SEHNR, CDR2 FQNEAQ, per germline (reference sequence). CDR3 in amino acids: CASSLAGPGAYEQYF. The CDR3 nucleotides read TGTGCCAGCAGCTTAGCGGGACCAGGGGCCTACGAGCAGTACTTC.

The chain couples TRBV4-1 to TRBJ1-5, with TRBD1 identical over 7 bases. CDR1 is MGHRA and CDR2 is YSYEKL in the germline V gene. The CDR3 sequence is 16 residues long. V lost 1 base, J lost 9 bases, and 12 bases stayed unmatched. CDR3 in DNA: TGCGCCAGCAGCCAAGGGGACAAGGGGGCGGGGGGGCCCCAGCATTTT. This codes for CASSQGDKGAGGPQHF.

The chain uses TRBV27 and TRBJ1-5; perhaps TRBD1 as D (5 bases). The CDR3 contains 17 residues. Germline V lookup: CDR1 MNHEY, CDR2 SMNVEV (reference sequence). Trimming left V 0 bases short and J 0 bases short, with 12 bases between. DNA of the CDR3: TGTGCCAGCAGTTTATCATCTGGGGCCTATAGCAATCAGCCCCAGCATTTT. Translated, it gives CASSLSSGAYSNQPQHF.

The chain couples TRBV5-6 to TRBJ1-1; D is unresolved. V lost 2 bases and J 1 base, leaving 12 bases between the germline ends. Germline CDR1 reads SGHDT; CDR2 reads YYEEEE. The CDR3 covers 15 residues. CDR3 sequence: CASSFLGVSNTEAFF. CDR3 bases: TGTGCCAGCAGCTTCCTAGGCGTCTCGAACACTGAAGCTTTCTTT. Supplemented by reference TRBV5-6 and TRBJ1-1, the full variable domain reads DAGVTQSPTHLIKTRGQQVTLRCSPKSGHDTVSWYQQALGQGPQFIFQYYEEEERQRGNFPDRFSGHQFPNYSSELNVNALLLGDSALYLCASSFLGVSNTEAFFGQGTRLTVV.

The chain joins TRBV5-4 to TRBJ1-2, with unresolved D. Trimming shortened V by 5 bases and J by 4 bases, and 21 bases separated the two germline ends. Germline V CDR1 and CDR2: SGHNT, YYREEE (reference sequence). The CDR3 contains 16 residues. CDR3 residues: CASRTPVPGKTYGYTF. DNA of the CDR3: TGTGCCAGCAGGACGCCAGTACCAGGAAAGACCTATGGCTACACCTTC. Together with reference TRBV5-4 and TRBJ1-2, the CDR3 gives the full variable domain: ETGVTQSPTHLIKTRGQQVTLRCSSQSGHNTVSWYQQALGQGPQFIFQYYREEENGRGNFPPRFSGLQFPNYSSELNVNALELDDSALYLCASRTPVPGKTYGYTFGSGTRLTVV.

The rearrangement uses TRBV6-4 and TRBJ2-3, with D tentatively TRBD2 (6 bases). This CDR3 region has 15 residues. CDR1 is MRHNA and CDR2 is SNTAGT in the germline V gene. V lost 5 bases to trimming and J lost 0 bases, with 12 bases between them. The DNA of the CDR3 is TGTGCCAGCAGTTTGACTAGTGCTAGCACAGATACGCAGTATTTT. This codes for CASSLTSASTDTQYF.

As to this clone: This sample includes further DNA sequences coding for the same CDR3. The chain is built from TRBV29-1 and TRBJ2-7, with D maybe TRBD1 (6 bases). The germline V gene encodes CDR1 SQVTM and CDR2 ANQGSEA. CDR3 length equals 12 residues. The V and J ends lost 4 bases and 2 bases respectively, with 9 bases between them. CDR3 sequence: CSVASGAYEQYF. The CDR3 DNA sequence: TGCAGCGTTGCTTCAGGGGCCTACGAGCAGTACTTC.

The V gene is TRBV6-5, the J gene TRBJ2-3; D not resolved. The CDR3 consists of 14 residues. Trimming left V 1 base short and J 4 bases short, with 9 bases between. CDR1 is MNHEY, CDR2 SVGAGI, per germline. DNA for the CDR3: TGTGCCAGCAGTTACTACAGCTTTTCAGATACGCAGTATTTT. Translation: CASSYYSFSDTQYF.

This clone was seen more than once but under ten times. This sequence joins TRBV9 and TRBJ2-2, with 9 bases aligning to TRBD2. This CDR3 region has 14 residues. CDR1 and CDR2 from the germline V gene are SGDLS and YYNGEE. V gave up 3 bases and J gave up 6 bases; unmatched junction bases: 3. CDR3 protein: CASSDTSGPGELFF. The CDR3 bases are TGTGCCAGCAGCGACACTAGCGGGCCCGGGGAGCTGTTTTTT.

There are a few counts of this clone. CDR3 residues: CSAQGSGELFF. CDR3 nucleotide sequence: TGCAGTGCCCAGGGTAGCGGGGAGCTGTTTTTT. The chain employs TRBV20-1 and TRBJ2-2; TRBD1 is a possible D gene (5 bases). This CDR3 comprises 11 residues. Germline CDR1 reads DFQATT; CDR2 reads SNEGSKA (reference sequence). V lost 6 bases and J lost 7, with 9 bases in between.

The chain is built from TRBV5-5 and TRBJ2-7; TRBD2 might be the D (5 bases). This CDR3 has 15 residues. Germline CDR1 is SGHKS and CDR2 is YYEKEE (reference sequence). The V gene lost 1 base and the J gene lost 3 bases, with 14 bases spanning the gap. CDR3 bases: TGTGCCAGCAGCTTGCCTGGGCGGGTTGGCTACGAGCAGTACTTC. It encodes CASSLPGRVGYEQYF. The complete variable domain, with remaining parts taken from reference TRBV5-5 and TRBJ2-7, reads DAGVTQSPTHLIKTRGQQVTLRCSPISGHKSVSWYQQVLGQGPQFIFQYYEKEERGRGNFPDRFSARQFPNYSSELNVNALLLGDSALYLCASSLPGRVGYEQYFGPGTRLTVT.

The V call is TRBV9, the J call TRBJ2-3; weak D call: TRBD1 (6 bases). The germline V gene has CDR1 SGDLS and CDR2 YYNGEE. This CDR3 region has 14 residues. V was shortened by 0 bases and J by 6 bases, with 11 bases between the two germline ends. In DNA form, the CDR3 reads TGTGCCAGCAGCGTAGGGGGACATCGGGATACGCAGTATTTT. Translation: CASSVGGHRDTQYF.

This chain uses TRBV19 with TRBJ1-1; TRBD1 matches 9 bases. CDR1 and CDR2 (germline): LNHDA, SQIVND (reference sequence). V shed 9 bases and J 8 bases; nucleotides not matched to a gene: 4. The CDR3 spans 11 residues. CDR3 sequence (DNA): TGTGCCAGCCGGACAGGGGTCGAAGCTTTCTTT. It specifies CASRTGVEAFF.

This clone has just a few counts. The CDR3 loop reads CASSADGWTSGGQETQYF. The CDR3 DNA reads as TGTGCCAGCAGCGCCGACGGATGGACTAGCGGGGGACAAGAGACCCAGTACTTC. The gene calls are TRBV9 and TRBJ2-5; TRBD2 aligns across 13 bases. The CDR3 totals 18 residues. The V and J ends lost 3 bases and 2 bases, in that order; junction bases with no gene match: 10. CDR1 SGDLS and CDR2 YYNGEE come from the germline V gene.

The CDR3 loop is CASSTYIEKLFF. CDR3 sequence (DNA): TGTGCCAGCAGCACGTACATTGAAAAACTGTTTTTT. This chain connects TRBV21-1 to TRBJ1-4; the table's D call, TRBD1, was not checked against the DNA. TRBV21-1 is a pseudogene locus. The CDR3 loop spans 12 amino acids.

The chain has TRBV9 and TRBJ1-1; D unresolved. CDR3 size: 11 residues. The V end was cut by 7 bases, the J end by 4 bases, with 8 bases between. Germline lookup yields CDR1 SGDLS and CDR2 YYNGEE. The CDR3 protein is CASVDGTEAFF. In DNA, the CDR3 is TGTGCCAGCGTAGATGGCACTGAAGCTTTCTTT.

This chain joins TRBV2 and TRBJ1-2; 8 nucleotides line up with TRBD1. CDR1 is SNHLY, CDR2 FYNNEI, per germline. This CDR3 spans 15 amino acids. The V and J ends lost 4 bases and 7 bases, in that order; junction bases with no gene match: 11. This chain's CDR3 is CASSVGQGAVAGYTF. In DNA form, the CDR3 reads TGTGCCAGCAGTGTTGGGCAGGGGGCCGTAGCTGGCTACACCTTC.

Only a few counts were recorded for this clone. The chain uses TRBV30 and TRBJ2-6; the D is unclear. CDR3 length: 16 amino acids. Germline CDR1 GTSNPN, CDR2 SVGIG (reference sequence). With 0 bases removed from V and 1 base from J, the gap between germline ends came to 10 bases. Here the CDR3 DNA reads TGTGCCTGGAGTGTACAGTCGGTTTCTGGGGCCAACGTCCTGACTTTC. Its translation is CAWSVQSVSGANVLTF.

The V gene is TRBV5-1, the J gene TRBJ2-7, with 7 bases fitting TRBD2. The CDR3 is made up of 12 amino acids. The germline CDR1 and CDR2 sequences are SGHRS and YFSETQ. V trimming: 0 bases; J trimming: 6 bases; junction bases outside the gene matches: 0. CDR3 nucleotides: TGCGCCAGCAGCTTGGCGGGAGGCGAGCAGTACTTC. Translated, it gives CASSLAGGEQYF.

V and J are TRBV19 and TRBJ2-1; D is unclear. CDR1 and CDR2 (germline): LNHDA, SQIVND (reference sequence). This CDR3 region has 15 residues. The V gene lost 6 bases and the J gene lost 0 bases, with 12 bases spanning the gap. The CDR3 region is CASSLEISSYNEQFF. The CDR3 nucleotides read TGTGCCAGTAGCCTTGAAATCAGCTCCTACAATGAGCAGTTCTTC.

The CDR3 region has the DNA TGTGCCAGCAGTGAGTTAGCGGGGGGGCCGCAGGAGACCCAGTACTTC. Translated, it gives CASSELAGGPQETQYF. The chain uses TRBV6-1 and TRBJ2-5, with TRBD2 matching 11 bases. The trim removed 3 bases at V and 5 bases at J, leaving 8 bases unmatched. Germline V lookup: CDR1 MNHNS, CDR2 SASEGT. CDR3 size: 16 residues.